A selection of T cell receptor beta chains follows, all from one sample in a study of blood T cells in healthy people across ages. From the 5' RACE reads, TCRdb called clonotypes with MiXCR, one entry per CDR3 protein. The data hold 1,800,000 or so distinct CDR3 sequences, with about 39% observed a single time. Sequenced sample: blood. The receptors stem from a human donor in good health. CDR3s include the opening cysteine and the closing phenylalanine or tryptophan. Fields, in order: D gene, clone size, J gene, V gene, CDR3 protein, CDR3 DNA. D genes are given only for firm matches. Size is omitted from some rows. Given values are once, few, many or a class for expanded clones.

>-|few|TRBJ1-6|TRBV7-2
CASSSQGLWTPLHF
TGTGCCAGCAGCTCACAGGGTCTATGGACACCCCTCCACTTT
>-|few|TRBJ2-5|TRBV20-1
CSASHRVETQYF
TGCAGTGCTAGTCACAGGGTAGAGACCCAGTACTTC
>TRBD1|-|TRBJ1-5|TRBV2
CASKTGGNNQPQHF
TGTGCCAGCAAGACAGGGGGCAACAATCAGCCCCAGCATTTT
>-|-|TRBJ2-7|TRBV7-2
CASTVTGLSYEQYF
TGTGCCAGCACCGTGACCGGGTTATCCTACGAGCAGTACTTC
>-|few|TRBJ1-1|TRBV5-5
CASSLGLPGNTEAFF
TGTGCCAGCAGCTTGGGCCTCCCCGGGAACACTGAAGCTTTCTTT
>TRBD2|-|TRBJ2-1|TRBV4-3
CASSQLSGGEGEQFF
TGCGCCAGCAGCCAGTTAAGCGGGGGGGAGGGTGAGCAGTTCTTC
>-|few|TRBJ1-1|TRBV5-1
CASSLEVVQNTEAFF
TGCGCCAGCAGCTTGGAGGTGGTACAGAACACTGAAGCTTTCTTT
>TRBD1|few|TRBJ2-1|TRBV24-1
CATSDPQGAPNEQFF
TGTGCCACCAGTGATCCTCAGGGGGCGCCGAATGAGCAGTTCTTC
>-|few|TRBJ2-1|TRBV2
CASSERSLYNEQFF
TGTGCCAGCAGTGAGAGGTCACTGTACAATGAGCAGTTCTTC
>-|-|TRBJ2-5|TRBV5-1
CASSLSPAQETRYF
TGCGCCAGCAGCTTGAGCCCTGCACAGGAGACCCGGTACTTC
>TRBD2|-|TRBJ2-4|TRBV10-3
CAIKGGGYNEQYF
TGTGCCATCAAGGGCGGGGGATACAATGAGCAGTACTTC
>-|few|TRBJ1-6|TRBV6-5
CASSYSMRSPLHF
TGTGCCAGCAGTTACTCAATGCGGTCACCCCTCCACTTT
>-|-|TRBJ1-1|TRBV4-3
CASSQSRYNTEAFF
TGCGCCAGCAGCCAATCACGGTATAACACTGAAGCTTTCTTT
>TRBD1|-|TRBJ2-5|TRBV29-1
CSVRTGGQETQYF
TGCAGCGTGCGAACAGGGGGCCAAGAGACCCAGTACTTC
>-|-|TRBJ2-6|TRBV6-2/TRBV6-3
CASSYQGVGISGANVLTF
TGTGCCAGCAGTTATCAGGGTGTCGGCATCTCCGGGGCCAACGTCCTGACTTTC
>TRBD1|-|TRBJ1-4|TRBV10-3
CAISAKTGTGEKLFF
TGTGCCATCAGTGCGAAAACCGGGACAGGTGAAAAACTGTTTTTT
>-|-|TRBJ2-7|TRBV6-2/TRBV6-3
CASGSGDEQYF
TGTGCCAGCGGCAGCGGCGACGAGCAGTACTTC